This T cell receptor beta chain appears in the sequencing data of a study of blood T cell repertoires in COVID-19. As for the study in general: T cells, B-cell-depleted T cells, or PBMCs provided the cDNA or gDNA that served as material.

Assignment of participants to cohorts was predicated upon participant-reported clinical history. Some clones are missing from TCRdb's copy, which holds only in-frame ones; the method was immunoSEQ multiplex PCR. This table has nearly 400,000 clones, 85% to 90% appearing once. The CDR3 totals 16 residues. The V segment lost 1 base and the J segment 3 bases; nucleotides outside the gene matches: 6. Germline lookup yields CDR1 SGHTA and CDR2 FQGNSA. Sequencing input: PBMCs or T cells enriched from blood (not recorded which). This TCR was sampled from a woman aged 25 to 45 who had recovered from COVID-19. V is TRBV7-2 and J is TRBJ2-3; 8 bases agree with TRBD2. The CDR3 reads CASSLVVLAGTDTQYF. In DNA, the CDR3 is TGTGCCAGCAGCTTAGTCGTCTTAGCGGGAACAGATACGCAGTATTTT.